The 11 T cell receptor beta chains reported below all come from one sample, sequenced in a study of radiotherapy plus CTLA-4 blockade in lung cancer. Clones were read by immunoSEQ multiplex PCR, and TCRdb kept only the in-frame ones, dropping some. In the table there are tens of thousands of clones, roughly four fifths of which are singletons. This specimen was peripheral blood, taken from a patient treated with radiotherapy plus ipilimumab. These receptors all stem from a human donor with non-small cell lung cancer whose response to radiotherapy plus ipilimumab could not be evaluated.

The genes are TRBV7-2 and TRBJ1-4, with D possibly TRBD1 on 6 matching bases. The germline gives CDR1 SGHTA, CDR2 FQGNSA. V was shortened by 4 bases and J by 8 bases, with 14 bases between the two germline ends. The CDR3 covers 14 residues. The CDR3 nucleotides are TGTGCCAGCAGCTCCAGGGGAGATGGGGAAAAACTGTTTTTT. It encodes CASSSRGDGEKLFF.

The CDR3 protein is CASSTKTVTNEKLFF. The CDR3 DNA reads as TGTGCCAGCAGTACAAAGACAGTAACTAATGAAAAACTGTTTTTT. V is TRBV28 and J is TRBJ1-4; D possibly corresponds to TRBD1 (5 bases). Trimming removed 5 bases at V and 1 base at J, with 11 bases between. CDR3 size: 15 residues. Germline assignment: CDR1 MDHEN and CDR2 SYDVKM.

V and J are TRBV7-6 and TRBJ2-1; TRBD2 matches at 11 bases. The CDR3 is 16 residues long. V lost 5 bases to trimming and J lost 6 bases; unmatched junction nucleotides: 9. Per the germline V gene, CDR1 is SGHVS and CDR2 is FNYEAQ. The CDR3 reads CASSQPGLAVVNEQFF. CDR3 nucleotides: TGTGCCAGCAGCCAGCCGGGACTAGCGGTTGTCAATGAGCAGTTCTTC.

The chain couples TRBV4-2 to TRBJ2-5; no clear D. The CDR3 spans 14 residues. The V end was cut by 0 bases, the J end by 5 bases, with 10 bases between. Germline loops: CDR1 LGHNA, CDR2 YNFKEQ. The CDR3 here is CASSQDLSKETQYF. DNA for the CDR3: TGTGCCAGCAGCCAAGATCTGTCTAAGGAGACCCAGTACTTC.

CDR3 region: CASRGTGETQYF. The CDR3 DNA reads TGTGCCAGCAGGGGCACTGGGGAGACCCAGTACTTC. V and J are TRBV5-8 and TRBJ2-5, with D uncertain. This CDR3 is 12 amino acids long. V was cut by 5 bases and J by 5 bases, with 10 bases left in between. Germline-derived CDR1 and CDR2 are SGHTS and YDEGEE. Together with reference TRBV5-8 and TRBJ2-5, the CDR3 gives the full variable domain: EAGVTQSPTHLIKTRGQQATLRCSPISGHTSVYWYQQALGLGLQFLLWYDEGEERNRGNFPPRFSGRQFPNYSSELNVNALELEDSALYLCASRGTGETQYFGPGTRLLVL.

J is TRBJ1-1 and V is TRBV7-2; D may be TRBD1 (5 bases). Per germline, CDR1 SGHTA and CDR2 FQGNSA. Trimming stripped 1 base from V and 6 bases from J, with 12 bases between. The CDR3 totals 14 residues. CDR3 DNA: TGTGCCAGCAGCTTAGTCCAGGGAATCGCTGAAGCTTTCTTT. This encodes CASSLVQGIAEAFF.

This clone was detected only a few times. The rearrangement uses TRBV7-9 and TRBJ2-3; TRBD1 is a possible D gene (5 bases). The V end lost 5 bases, the J end lost 3 bases, and 21 bases lay between the germline ends. The CDR3 spans 17 residues. The germline V gene has CDR1 SEHNR and CDR2 FQNEAQ (reference sequence). CDR3 DNA: TGTGCCAGCAGCCCCCGACAGTGGAGTGTGGGGACAGATACGCAGTATTTT. Protein sequence: CASSPRQWSVGTDTQYF.

V gene TRBV29-1 combines with J gene TRBJ2-1; D might be TRBD1 (5 bases). This CDR3 is built from 15 residues. CDR1 is SQVTM, CDR2 ANQGSEA, per germline. With 5 bases removed from V and 1 base from J, the gap between germline ends came to 15 bases. Here the CDR3 reads CSVHQTELSYNEQFF. In DNA, the CDR3 is TGCAGCGTTCACCAGACAGAACTTTCCTACAATGAGCAGTTCTTC.

This clone appeared a single time. This chain's CDR3 is CASSSAGAREQYF. CDR3 coding DNA: TGCGCCAGCAGCTCTGCAGGCGCTCGGGAGCAGTACTTC. The chain combines TRBV4-3 with TRBJ2-7; D is unresolved. CDR1 is LGHNA and CDR2 is YSLEER in the germline V gene. The CDR3 extends over 13 amino acids. V was trimmed by 5 bases and J by 7 bases, leaving 15 bases between them.

J is TRBJ2-7 and V is TRBV15; TRBD1 agrees at 8 bases. This CDR3 region has 13 residues. CDR1 is LNHNV and CDR2 is YYDKDF in the germline V gene (reference sequence). Losses at the gene ends were 3 bases for V and 4 bases for J; bases not matched to a gene: 2. CDR3 residues: CATSRDRVYEQYF. The CDR3 DNA is TGTGCCACCAGCAGGGACAGGGTTTACGAGCAGTACTTC.

The chain has TRBV5-1 and TRBJ2-5; D is unclear. This CDR3 spans 13 amino acids. Germline CDR1 reads SGHRS; CDR2 reads YFSETQ. V dropped 5 bases and J dropped 5 bases, with 13 bases sitting between them. CDR3 in amino acids: CASSLQDAETQYF. In DNA form, the CDR3 reads TGCGCCAGCAGTCTCCAGGATGCGGAGACCCAGTACTTC. The full variable domain, its missing parts supplied by reference TRBV5-1 and TRBJ2-5, is KAGVTQTPRYLIKTRGQQVTLSCSPISGHRSVSWYQQTPGQGLQFLFEYFSETQRNKGNFPGRFSGRQFSNSRSEMNVSTLELGDSALYLCASSLQDAETQYFGPGTRLLVL.